Presented here are 20 T cell receptor beta chains from one specimen sequenced in a study of shared T cell receptors in the human thymus. Clones were sequenced by immunoSEQ multiplex PCR, and TCRdb holds only the in-frame ones, with some missing. The top ten clones hold 0.013% of a sample with roughly 550,000 clones, 78% of them seen once. The data also belong to a second study, concerning human thymus T cells.

The sequenced sample was thymocytes. These receptors originate from a boy under two years old with a congenital heart defect.

DNA of the CDR3: TGTGCCAGCAGGGGACTAGCTGAGAGGTCCTACAATGAGCAGTTCTTC. It codes for CASRGLAERSYNEQFF. The rearrangement joins TRBV7-9 to TRBJ2-1, with TRBD2 matching 9 bases. Germline values: CDR1 SEHNR, CDR2 FQNEAQ (reference sequence). The CDR3 sequence is 16 residues long. Trimming removed 6 bases from V and 1 base from J; junction bases left unmatched: 7.

V usage is TRBV2 and J usage is TRBJ2-1; 7 bases are shared with TRBD2. V gave up 2 bases and J gave up 7 bases; unmatched junction bases: 11. The V gene's germline CDR1 is SNHLY and CDR2 FYNNEI. The CDR3 totals 16 residues. This chain's CDR3 is CASSEPSGISPNEQFF. The CDR3 nucleotides read TGTGCCAGCAGTGAACCGAGCGGGATTTCTCCAAATGAGCAGTTCTTC.

The rearrangement uses TRBV28 and TRBJ1-2; D gene unclear. The CDR3 loop spans 11 amino acids. The V end lost 10 bases, the J end lost 1 base, and 7 bases lay between the germline ends. The germline gives CDR1 MDHEN, CDR2 SYDVKM. The chain's CDR3 is CATTDNYGYTF. In DNA, the CDR3 is TGTGCCACCACAGATAACTATGGCTACACCTTC.

In DNA, the CDR3 is TGTGCCAGCAGTACCAAGGGGGAGACCGGGGAGCTGTTTTTT. This sequence encodes CASSTKGETGELFF. This chain connects TRBV6-1 to TRBJ2-2, with D possibly TRBD1 on 6 matching bases. Trimming cost V 5 bases and J 5 bases, with 12 bases left between them. The CDR3 sequence is 14 residues long. In germline, CDR1 is MNHNS, CDR2 SASEGT.

In DNA, the CDR3 is TGCGCCAGCAGCCAAGGCGGTTCTCCGGGGAATGAGCAGTTCTTC. Protein sequence: CASSQGGSPGNEQFF. This chain links TRBV4-1 with TRBJ2-1; D might be TRBD2 (5 bases). Germline V gene sequence: CDR1 MGHRA, CDR2 YSYEKL. V was shortened by 1 base and J by 7 bases, with 14 bases between the two germline ends. This CDR3 region has 15 residues.

The J gene is TRBJ2-7, the V gene TRBV4-2; 7 bases agree with TRBD1. This CDR3 comprises 16 residues. Unmatched junction bases numbered 6, after V lost 0 bases and J lost 1 base. Germline CDR1 and CDR2: LGHNA and YNFKEQ. In DNA, the CDR3 is TGTGCCAGCAGCCAAGACGCGGACAGGCGGTCCTACGAGCAGTACTTC. It translates to CASSQDADRRSYEQYF.

In this sample, this clone turned up a few times. The chain links TRBV5-1 to TRBJ2-1; D not certain. The V gene's germline CDR1 is SGHRS and CDR2 YFSETQ. The CDR3 is 12 amino acids. Trimming left V 4 bases short and J 6 bases short, with 8 bases between. In DNA form, the CDR3 reads TGCGCCAGCAGCCCGACACGCAATGAGCAGTTCTTC. Translating gives CASSPTRNEQFF. Complete variable domain (other parts from reference TRBV5-1 and TRBJ2-1): KAGVTQTPRYLIKTRGQQVTLSCSPISGHRSVSWYQQTPGQGLQFLFEYFSETQRNKGNFPGRFSGRQFSNSRSEMNVSTLELGDSALYLCASSPTRNEQFFGPGTRLTVL.

V usage is TRBV25-1 and J usage is TRBJ2-1; 15 bases align to TRBD2. V lost 4 bases, J lost 6 bases, and 10 bases stayed unmatched. Germline V lookup: CDR1 MGHDK, CDR2 SYGVNS. The CDR3 runs 18 residues. CDR3 sequence reads: CASSAPRTSGRGPNEQFF. In DNA, the CDR3 is TGTGCCAGCAGTGCCCCACGGACTAGCGGGAGGGGGCCCAATGAGCAGTTCTTC.

The J gene is TRBJ2-1, the V gene TRBV19, with D perhaps TRBD1 (6 bases). The length of the CDR3 is 15 residues. V was shortened by 8 bases and J by 2 bases, with 16 bases between the two germline ends. From germline, CDR1 is LNHDA and CDR2 SQIVND (reference sequence). CDR3 DNA sequence: TGTGCCAGTGGAGTTCGGGACACCCCCTACAATGAGCAGTTCTTC. Translated, it gives CASGVRDTPYNEQFF.

The rearrangement uses TRBV7-2 and TRBJ2-5; the D gene is possibly TRBD2 (6 bases). The CDR3 has 14 amino acids. The germline V and J ends were trimmed by 5 bases and 5 bases, with 15 bases remaining between them. The germline V gene encodes CDR1 SGHTA and CDR2 FQGNSA. CDR3 residues: CASSLGEVGETQYF. The CDR3 DNA sequence: TGTGCCAGCAGCCTAGGGGAGGTCGGCGAGACCCAGTACTTC. Full variable domain (outside the CDR3, taken from reference TRBV7-2 and TRBJ2-5): GAGVSQSPSNKVTEKGKDVELRCDPISGHTALYWYRQSLGQGLEFLIYFQGNSAPDKSGLPSDRFSAERTGGSVSTLTIQRTQQEDSAVYLCASSLGEVGETQYFGPGTRLLVL.

This clone turned up a few times. J is TRBJ2-2 and V is TRBV7-6; perhaps TRBD1 as D (6 bases). Germline CDR1 is SGHVS and CDR2 is FNYEAQ. V dropped 5 bases and J dropped 5 bases, with 12 bases sitting between them. The CDR3 contains 14 residues. The CDR3 spells CASSNTGHTGELFF. The CDR3 bases are TGTGCCAGCAGCAATACAGGGCATACCGGGGAGCTGTTTTTT.

V usage is TRBV7-6 and J usage is TRBJ2-3, with 10 bases matching TRBD2. Germline V lookup: CDR1 SGHVS, CDR2 FNYEAQ. The trim removed 6 bases at V and 2 bases at J, leaving 11 bases unmatched. The CDR3 has 17 residues. The DNA of the CDR3 is TGTGCCAGCAGTAACAGACTAGCGGGTGACCTCACAGATACGCAGTATTTT. It translates to CASSNRLAGDLTDTQYF.

The chain combines TRBV29-1 with TRBJ2-5, with TRBD2 as a possible D gene (5 bases). V was trimmed by 8 bases and J by 1 base, leaving 11 bases between them. The CDR3 totals 12 residues. Germline CDR1 SQVTM, CDR2 ANQGSEA. For the CDR3, the DNA is TGCAGCTCTCGGGGTCGCCAAGAGACCCAGTACTTC. Its translation: CSSRGRQETQYF.

This clone was counted a single time. This chain joins TRBV6-1 and TRBJ2-5; 8 nucleotides match TRBD2. From germline, CDR1 is MNHNS and CDR2 SASEGT. CDR3 length: 15 amino acids. V trimming: 6 bases; J trimming: 5 bases; junction bases outside the gene matches: 11. CDR3 sequence (DNA): TGTGCCAGCAGGACGACTAGCGCCTACGGGGAGACCCAGTACTTC. It yields the protein CASRTTSAYGETQYF.

This clone was detected only a few times. This rearrangement joins TRBV5-4 to TRBJ1-1; the D gene is possibly TRBD1 (6 bases). CDR1 and CDR2 from the germline V gene are SGHNT and YYREEE (reference sequence). V was shortened by 4 bases and J by 5 bases, with 9 bases between the two germline ends. The CDR3 length is 12 residues. CDR3 loop: CASSQTGTEAFF. CDR3 DNA: TGTGCCAGCAGCCAAACAGGGACTGAAGCTTTCTTT.

The chain couples TRBV10-2 to TRBJ2-7; D gene uncertain. In germline, CDR1 is WSHSY, CDR2 SAAADI. Between the trimmed V and J ends, which lost 0 bases and 2 bases, there was a span of 17 bases. This CDR3 is 17 amino acids long. The CDR3 DNA reads TGCGCCAGCAGTGAGTCTCCGAGATCTCCCCTTACCTACGAGCAGTACTTC. It encodes CASSESPRSPLTYEQYF.

The chain is built from TRBV27 and TRBJ2-3; D is possibly TRBD2 (6 bases). From germline, CDR1 is MNHEY and CDR2 SMNVEV (reference sequence). This CDR3 comprises 16 residues. V was clipped by 5 bases and J by 6 bases, with 21 bases between them. The CDR3 region has the DNA TGTGCCAGCAGTCCCCGGGTTGCCTGGACTACCGATACGCAGTATTTT. This codes for CASSPRVAWTTDTQYF.

Written as DNA, the CDR3 is TGTGCCAGCAGTCCCTCAAAGCGGTCGAGCTCCTACGAGCAGTACTTC. Its translation: CASSPSKRSSSYEQYF. J is TRBJ2-7 and V is TRBV27, with a weak D call TRBD2 (5 bases). Trimming pared 5 bases from V and 0 bases from J, leaving 17 bases between. Germline CDR1 is MNHEY and CDR2 is SMNVEV (reference sequence). CDR3 length equals 16 residues.

The chain is built from TRBV15 and TRBJ2-1; TRBD2 aligns across 7 bases. The germline V gene encodes CDR1 LNHNV and CDR2 YYDKDF (reference sequence). The CDR3 contains 21 residues. The V and J ends lost 0 bases and 8 bases, in that order; junction bases with no gene match: 25. CDR3 loop: CATSRERRGKRDSFSGHEQFF. In DNA form, the CDR3 reads TGTGCCACCAGCAGAGAAAGGAGGGGAAAGCGGGACTCCTTCTCGGGCCATGAGCAGTTCTTC.

V usage is TRBV18 and J usage is TRBJ1-2; D is perhaps TRBD1 (6 bases). Between the trimmed V and J ends, which lost 4 bases and 4 bases, there was a span of 19 bases. The germline CDR1 and CDR2 sequences are KGHSH and LQKENI. This CDR3 spans 16 amino acids. DNA of the CDR3: TGTGCCAGCTCACTCTCCGACGAGGGGGTGCCCTATGGCTACACCTTC. It is translated as CASSLSDEGVPYGYTF.